The clone carrying this T cell receptor (beta chain) was counted only a few times. What it binds is unknown. This sample is part of a study of T cells in Graves' hyperthyroidism and ophthalmopathy. Whole-study findings and limits: Blood shared most expanded thyroid clonotypes above 0.001.

The investigators amplified TCR beta CDR3 regions from RNA transcripts. The primer set for the first-round RT-PCR of the TCR CDR3 was HTBI. In TCRdb, the multiplex PCR reads were re-called with MiXCR into one record per CDR3 protein. The table records 550,000 to 600,000 distinct CDR3 sequences, 13% to 15% of them present only once. The TCR was taken from a woman between 18 and 30 years old with Graves' ophthalmopathy. Sample: blood.

CDR3 loop: CASSETGPFNQPQHF. The CDR3 coding sequence is TGTGCCAGCAGTGAAACGGGACCGTTCAATCAGCCCCAGCATTTT. This chain connects TRBV6-1 to TRBJ1-5, with D possibly matching TRBD1 (5 bases). Trimming took 2 bases from V and 3 from J, leaving 11 bases between them. This CDR3 region has 15 residues. Germline CDR1 and CDR2: MNHNS and SASEGT.